This is a list of T cell receptor beta chains from one sample in a study of cytomegalovirus exposure and HLA in healthy donors. TCRdb's copy holds only in-frame clones and misses some; the assay was immunoSEQ multiplex PCR. The sample consists of roughly 190,000 clones, approximately 80% of them appearing once. Sequences were obtained from PBMCs. The receptors were gathered from a woman aged 45-59 years in good health and CMV-seropositive. Each CDR3 is given with its conserved first and last residue. The order of the fields is CDR3 DNA, CDR3 protein, J gene, V gene, D gene, clone size. The D gene is left open where the match is weak. Clone size, where shown, is once, few, many, or a class for clones that have expanded.

CDR3 DNA: TGCGCCAGCAGCGCGCGGGGACTAGCGGGGGCTAATGAGCAGTTCTTC
CDR3 protein: CASSARGLAGANEQFF
J gene: TRBJ2-1
V gene: TRBV5-1
D gene: TRBD2
clone size: NA

CDR3 DNA: TGTGCCAGCAGCAAGGGACAGGGTGTGGAGACCCAGTACTTC
CDR3 protein: CASSKGQGVETQYF
J gene: TRBJ2-5
V gene: TRBV5-4
D gene: TRBD1
clone size: NA

CDR3 DNA: TGTGCCAGCTCACCACGCGGAGGGGATATAGCCAAAAACATTCAGTACTTC
CDR3 protein: CASSPRGGDIAKNIQYF
J gene: TRBJ2-4
V gene: TRBV18
D gene: NA
clone size: NA

CDR3 DNA: TGTGCCACCAGCGCTCAGGGGGAACCAAATGAAAAACTGTTTTTT
CDR3 protein: CATSAQGEPNEKLFF
J gene: TRBJ1-4
V gene: TRBV15
D gene: TRBD1
clone size: NA

CDR3 DNA: TGTTCCAGCAGACTTAACAGGGGTGGTCAAGAGACCCAGTACTTC
CDR3 protein: CSSRLNRGGQETQYF
J gene: TRBJ2-5
V gene: TRBV7-9
D gene: TRBD1
clone size: NA

CDR3 DNA: TGTGCCAGCAGTTTGGTTGGGACAGGGTACATGAACACTGAAGCTTTCTTT
CDR3 protein: CASSLVGTGYMNTEAFF
J gene: TRBJ1-1
V gene: TRBV28
D gene: TRBD1
clone size: NA

CDR3 DNA: TGTGCCAGCAGCCCCGGGACAGCTGGAAACACCATATATTTT
CDR3 protein: CASSPGTAGNTIYF
J gene: TRBJ1-3
V gene: TRBV6-6
D gene: TRBD1
clone size: NA

CDR3 DNA: TGTGCCAGCACGGAAGACAACAACGACTACGAGCAGTACTTC
CDR3 protein: CASTEDNNDYEQYF
J gene: TRBJ2-7
V gene: TRBV25-1
D gene: NA
clone size: NA

CDR3 DNA: TGTGCCTGGAGTAGGGAGTCCAGTTCACCCCTCCACTTT
CDR3 protein: CAWSRESSSPLHF
J gene: TRBJ1-6
V gene: TRBV30
D gene: NA
clone size: once

CDR3 DNA: TGTGCCAGCAGCGCCGGTAGCGGGGGCCTCACAGATACGCAGTATTTT
CDR3 protein: CASSAGSGGLTDTQYF
J gene: TRBJ2-3
V gene: TRBV13
D gene: TRBD2
clone size: NA

CDR3 DNA: TGTGCCAGCAGTTTGTCATTCCAGGTTCAAGCTTTCTTT
CDR3 protein: CASSLSFQVQAFF
J gene: TRBJ1-1
V gene: TRBV28
D gene: NA
clone size: once

CDR3 DNA: TGCGCCAGCAGCCAAGATCGGCAGGGAATTGGCTACACCTTC
CDR3 protein: CASSQDRQGIGYTF
J gene: TRBJ1-2
V gene: TRBV4-3
D gene: NA
clone size: once

CDR3 DNA: TGTGCCAGCAGCCAAGGTCCAGGGGCCCAGCCCCAGCATTTT
CDR3 protein: CASSQGPGAQPQHF
J gene: TRBJ1-5
V gene: TRBV4-2
D gene: NA
clone size: few

CDR3 DNA: TGCGCCAGCAGCCAGGCACAGGGGCGAACATCCTACGAGCAGTACTTC
CDR3 protein: CASSQAQGRTSYEQYF
J gene: TRBJ2-7
V gene: TRBV4-1
D gene: TRBD1
clone size: NA

CDR3 DNA: TGTGCCAGCAGCCCGGGTTCGTTCCAACCTGAAGCTTTCTTT
CDR3 protein: CASSPGSFQPEAFF
J gene: TRBJ1-1
V gene: TRBV7-3
D gene: NA
clone size: few

CDR3 DNA: TGCAGCGTCGGGGACTCTGCCTACGAGCAGTACTTC
CDR3 protein: CSVGDSAYEQYF
J gene: TRBJ2-7
V gene: TRBV29-1
D gene: NA
clone size: once

CDR3 DNA: TGCAGCGGAGGCGTTCTACAGGGGAGCGGCTACACCTTC
CDR3 protein: CSGGVLQGSGYTF
J gene: TRBJ1-2
V gene: TRBV29-1
D gene: TRBD1
clone size: NA

CDR3 DNA: TGTGCCAGCAGCGACGGGACACGAGTCCACAATGAGCAGTTCTTC
CDR3 protein: CASSDGTRVHNEQFF
J gene: TRBJ2-1
V gene: TRBV9
D gene: NA
clone size: NA

CDR3 DNA: TGTGCCAGTAGTATATCGACAGGGTCTAATGAAAAACTGTTTTTT
CDR3 protein: CASSISTGSNEKLFF
J gene: TRBJ1-4
V gene: TRBV19
D gene: TRBD1
clone size: once

CDR3 DNA: TGTGCCAGCAGTACAGGTTACGAGCAGTACTTC
CDR3 protein: CASSTGYEQYF
J gene: TRBJ2-7
V gene: TRBV6-1
D gene: NA
clone size: NA

CDR3 DNA: TGTGCCAGCAGCTCAGACGTGCGGGGGGGAGGATCTAATGAGCAGTTCTTC
CDR3 protein: CASSSDVRGGGSNEQFF
J gene: TRBJ2-1
V gene: TRBV11-2
D gene: TRBD2
clone size: NA

CDR3 DNA: TGCGCCAGCAGCCAACAGGACGGCACAGATACGCAGTATTTT
CDR3 protein: CASSQQDGTDTQYF
J gene: TRBJ2-3
V gene: TRBV5-1
D gene: NA
clone size: few

CDR3 DNA: TGTGCCTGGAGTTGGGGGGGACTGTACCAAGAGACCCAGTACTTC
CDR3 protein: CAWSWGGLYQETQYF
J gene: TRBJ2-5
V gene: TRBV30
D gene: TRBD2
clone size: NA

CDR3 DNA: TGCAGCGTTGAATGGGCAGGGGAAGAGACCCAGTACTTC
CDR3 protein: CSVEWAGEETQYF
J gene: TRBJ2-5
V gene: TRBV29-1
D gene: NA
clone size: NA

CDR3 DNA: TGTGCCAGCAGTTTCTCCGGAGGATTGCCACAAGAGACCCAGTACTTC
CDR3 protein: CASSFSGGLPQETQYF
J gene: TRBJ2-5
V gene: TRBV27
D gene: NA
clone size: NA

CDR3 DNA: TGTGCCTGGAGCTGGACTAGCGGGGGCCAAGCTACGCAGTATTTT
CDR3 protein: CAWSWTSGGQATQYF
J gene: TRBJ2-3
V gene: TRBV30
D gene: TRBD2
clone size: NA

CDR3 DNA: TGTGCCAGCAGCCAAGAAAAAGGACAGGGTACGTACGAGCAGTACTTC
CDR3 protein: CASSQEKGQGTYEQYF
J gene: TRBJ2-7
V gene: TRBV4-1
D gene: TRBD1
clone size: NA

CDR3 DNA: TGTGCCATCAGTGCTAGCGGGGGGAATACAGATACGCAGTATTTT
CDR3 protein: CAISASGGNTDTQYF
J gene: TRBJ2-3
V gene: TRBV10-3
D gene: TRBD2
clone size: NA

CDR3 DNA: TGTGCCAGCAGTGAGTGGGTAAGACAAGGTGACGAGCAGTACTTC
CDR3 protein: CASSEWVRQGDEQYF
J gene: TRBJ2-7
V gene: TRBV2
D gene: NA
clone size: NA

CDR3 DNA: TGTGCCAGCATCAGACTCGGGGCAACTAATGAAAAACTGTTTTTT
CDR3 protein: CASIRLGATNEKLFF
J gene: TRBJ1-4
V gene: TRBV2
D gene: NA
clone size: few

CDR3 DNA: TGTGCCAGCAGTTGGCGGGCTTTGGCGGATACGCAGTATTTT
CDR3 protein: CASSWRALADTQYF
J gene: TRBJ2-3
V gene: TRBV27
D gene: NA
clone size: NA

CDR3 DNA: TGCGCCAGCAGCCTGAGCGGGGAGAGCACTGAAGCTTTCTTT
CDR3 protein: CASSLSGESTEAFF
J gene: TRBJ1-1
V gene: TRBV5-1
D gene: NA
clone size: few

CDR3 DNA: TGTGCCAGCAGCTTTGACAGGGGTTCGTACGAGCAGTACTTC
CDR3 protein: CASSFDRGSYEQYF
J gene: TRBJ2-7
V gene: TRBV7-9
D gene: TRBD1
clone size: few

CDR3 DNA: TGTGCCAGCGGACACAGGAAAACCTACGAGCAGTACTTC
CDR3 protein: CASGHRKTYEQYF
J gene: TRBJ2-7
V gene: TRBV11-2
D gene: NA
clone size: NA

CDR3 DNA: TGTGCCAGCACACGCTCGCGGGGGAACGAGCAGTACTTC
CDR3 protein: CASTRSRGNEQYF
J gene: TRBJ2-7
V gene: TRBV6-4
D gene: TRBD2
clone size: NA

CDR3 DNA: TGTGCCAGCAGCTCACGGGACAGGGTTTTGGCCGGGGAGCTGTTTTTT
CDR3 protein: CASSSRDRVLAGELFF
J gene: TRBJ2-2
V gene: TRBV7-3
D gene: TRBD1
clone size: NA

CDR3 DNA: TGTGCCAGCAGGGGGACCGGGACAGCCACCTACGAGCAGTACTTC
CDR3 protein: CASRGTGTATYEQYF
J gene: TRBJ2-7
V gene: TRBV25-1
D gene: TRBD1
clone size: once

CDR3 DNA: TGCGCCAGCAGCTTCCGGCTAGCGGGGGAGGGGACCCAGTACTTC
CDR3 protein: CASSFRLAGEGTQYF
J gene: TRBJ2-5
V gene: TRBV5-1
D gene: TRBD2
clone size: NA

CDR3 DNA: TGTGCCTGGAGTGGGGGAGACACCGCCATATATTTT
CDR3 protein: CAWSGGDTAIYF
J gene: TRBJ1-3
V gene: TRBV30
D gene: NA
clone size: few

CDR3 DNA: TGCGCCAGCAGCTTGGGGGGACAGATTAGCTCCTATAATTCACCCCTCCACTTT
CDR3 protein: CASSLGGQISSYNSPLHF
J gene: TRBJ1-6
V gene: TRBV5-1
D gene: TRBD1
clone size: NA

CDR3 DNA: TGCGCCAGCAGGCCCGGACTAGCGGGGGCCACAGATACGCAGTATTTT
CDR3 protein: CASRPGLAGATDTQYF
J gene: TRBJ2-3
V gene: TRBV5-1
D gene: TRBD2
clone size: NA

CDR3 DNA: TGTGCCAGCAGCTTGAACAGGGGTGACTATGGCTACACCTTC
CDR3 protein: CASSLNRGDYGYTF
J gene: TRBJ1-2
V gene: TRBV5-4
D gene: TRBD1
clone size: once

CDR3 DNA: TGTGCCAGCAGTTTCACGGGCTCCTACGAGCAGTACTTC
CDR3 protein: CASSFTGSYEQYF
J gene: TRBJ2-7
V gene: TRBV27
D gene: NA
clone size: NA

CDR3 DNA: TGTGCCAGCAGCTTGTGGACAGGGGAGGTTGAAGGTGGCTACACCTTC
CDR3 protein: CASSLWTGEVEGGYTF
J gene: TRBJ1-2
V gene: TRBV5-5
D gene: TRBD1
clone size: NA

CDR3 DNA: TGTGCCAGTAGTATAGTACAGGGTAATCAGCCCCAGCATTTT
CDR3 protein: CASSIVQGNQPQHF
J gene: TRBJ1-5
V gene: TRBV19
D gene: NA
clone size: NA

CDR3 DNA: TGTGCCAGCAGTTTCAACAGGGAGTGGGGCTACACCTTC
CDR3 protein: CASSFNREWGYTF
J gene: TRBJ1-2
V gene: TRBV6-6
D gene: NA
clone size: once

CDR3 DNA: TGTGCCAGCAGCTATGCAGAGCGGACTGAAGCTTTCTTT
CDR3 protein: CASSYAERTEAFF
J gene: TRBJ1-1
V gene: TRBV7-2
D gene: NA
clone size: NA

CDR3 DNA: TGCGCCAGCAGCTTGGCGGGGGCCTACAATGAGCAGTTCTTC
CDR3 protein: CASSLAGAYNEQFF
J gene: TRBJ2-1
V gene: TRBV5-1
D gene: NA
clone size: NA

CDR3 DNA: TGTGCCAGTAGTCGGACAGGGGAGGGTAACAATGAGCAGTTCTTC
CDR3 protein: CASSRTGEGNNEQFF
J gene: TRBJ2-1
V gene: TRBV19
D gene: TRBD1
clone size: NA

CDR3 DNA: TGTGCCAGCAGCGGACAGACAGGGGAAGGGAACACTGAAGCTTTCTTT
CDR3 protein: CASSGQTGEGNTEAFF
J gene: TRBJ1-1
V gene: TRBV5-4
D gene: TRBD1
clone size: once

CDR3 DNA: TGTGCCAGTAGTAGGACTCGCTATGAGCAGTACTTC
CDR3 protein: CASSRTRYEQYF
J gene: TRBJ2-7
V gene: TRBV19
D gene: NA
clone size: NA

CDR3 DNA: TGCAGCACCAGACAGGGGCGAGACACTGAAGCTTTCTTT
CDR3 protein: CSTRQGRDTEAFF
J gene: TRBJ1-1
V gene: TRBV29-1
D gene: TRBD1
clone size: once

CDR3 DNA: TGTGCCAGCAGTTCCCCGGGACAGGCGCTCAATGAGCAGTTCTTC
CDR3 protein: CASSSPGQALNEQFF
J gene: TRBJ2-1
V gene: TRBV28
D gene: TRBD1
clone size: once